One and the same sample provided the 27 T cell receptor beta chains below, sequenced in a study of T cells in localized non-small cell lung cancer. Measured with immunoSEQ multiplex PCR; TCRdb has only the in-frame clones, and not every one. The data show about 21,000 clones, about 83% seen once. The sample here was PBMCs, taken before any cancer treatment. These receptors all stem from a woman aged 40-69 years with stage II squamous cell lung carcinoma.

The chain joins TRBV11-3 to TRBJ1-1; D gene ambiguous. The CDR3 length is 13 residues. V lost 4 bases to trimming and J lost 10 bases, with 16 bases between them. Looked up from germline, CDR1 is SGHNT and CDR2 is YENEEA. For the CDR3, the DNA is TGTGCCAGCAGCTGGGTCGAGGGTGGGGTAGCTTTCTTT. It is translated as CASSWVEGGVAFF.

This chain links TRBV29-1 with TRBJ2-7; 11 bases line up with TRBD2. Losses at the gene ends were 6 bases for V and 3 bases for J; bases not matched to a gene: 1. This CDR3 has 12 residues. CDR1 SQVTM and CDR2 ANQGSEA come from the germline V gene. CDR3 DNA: TGCAGCGTCGGGACTAGCGGCTACGAGCAGTACTTC. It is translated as CSVGTSGYEQYF.

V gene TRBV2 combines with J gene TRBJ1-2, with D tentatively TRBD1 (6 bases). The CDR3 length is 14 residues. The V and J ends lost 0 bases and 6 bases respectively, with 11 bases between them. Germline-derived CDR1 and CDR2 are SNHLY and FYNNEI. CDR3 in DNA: TGTGCCAGCAGTGAAGCGACAGGTTCGGATGGCTACACCTTC. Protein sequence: CASSEATGSDGYTF.

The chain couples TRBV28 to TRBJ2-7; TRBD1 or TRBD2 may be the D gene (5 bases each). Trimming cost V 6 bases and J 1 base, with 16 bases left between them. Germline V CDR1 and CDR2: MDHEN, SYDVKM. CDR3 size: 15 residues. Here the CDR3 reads CASSPDGTGSYEQYF. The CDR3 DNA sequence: TGTGCCAGCAGCCCTGACGGGACGGGTTCCTACGAGCAGTACTTC.

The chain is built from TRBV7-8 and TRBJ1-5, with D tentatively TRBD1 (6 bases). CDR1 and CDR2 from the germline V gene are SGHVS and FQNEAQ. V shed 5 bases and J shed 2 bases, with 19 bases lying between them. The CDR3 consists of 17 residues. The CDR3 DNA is TGTGCCAGCAGCCTAGGGGGGCGGAGGAAGGGCAATCAGCCCCAGCATTTT. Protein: CASSLGGRRKGNQPQHF.

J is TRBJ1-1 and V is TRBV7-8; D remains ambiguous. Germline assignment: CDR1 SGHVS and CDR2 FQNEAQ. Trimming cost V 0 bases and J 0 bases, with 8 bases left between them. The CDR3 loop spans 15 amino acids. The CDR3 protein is CASSLAQGMNTEAFF. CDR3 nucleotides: TGTGCCAGCAGCTTAGCGCAAGGCATGAACACTGAAGCTTTCTTT. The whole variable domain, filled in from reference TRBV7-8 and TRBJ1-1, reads GAGVSQSPRYKVAKRGQDVALRCDPISGHVSLFWYQQALGQGPEFLTYFQNEAQLDKSGLPSDRFFAERPEGSVSTLKIQRTQQEDSAVYLCASSLAQGMNTEAFFGQGTRLTVV.

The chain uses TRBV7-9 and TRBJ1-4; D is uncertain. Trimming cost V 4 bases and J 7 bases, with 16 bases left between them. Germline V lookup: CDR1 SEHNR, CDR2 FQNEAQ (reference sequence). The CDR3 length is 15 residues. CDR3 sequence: CASSSDAGGSEKLFF. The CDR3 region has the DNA TGTGCCAGCAGCTCGGACGCCGGTGGGAGTGAAAAACTGTTTTTT.

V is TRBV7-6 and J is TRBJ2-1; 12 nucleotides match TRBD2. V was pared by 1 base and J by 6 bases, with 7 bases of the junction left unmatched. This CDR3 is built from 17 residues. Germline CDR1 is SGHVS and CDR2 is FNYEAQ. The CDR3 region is CASSLGPLAGGSNEQFF. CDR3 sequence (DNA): TGTGCCAGCAGCTTAGGGCCCCTAGCGGGAGGGTCCAATGAGCAGTTCTTC.

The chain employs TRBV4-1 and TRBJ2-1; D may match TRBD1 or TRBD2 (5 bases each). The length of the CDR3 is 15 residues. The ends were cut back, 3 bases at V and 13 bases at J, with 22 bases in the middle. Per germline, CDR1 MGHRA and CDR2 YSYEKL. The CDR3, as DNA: TGCGCCAGCAGCCAGGAGAGGTGGCAGGGAGTTACACAGTTCTTC. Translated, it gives CASSQERWQGVTQFF.

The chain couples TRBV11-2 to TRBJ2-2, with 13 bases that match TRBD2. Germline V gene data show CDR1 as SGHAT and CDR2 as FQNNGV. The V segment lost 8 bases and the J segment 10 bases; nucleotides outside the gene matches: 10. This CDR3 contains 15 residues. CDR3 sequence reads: CASQRTSGSGVELFF. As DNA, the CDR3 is TGTGCCAGCCAAAGGACTAGCGGGAGCGGCGTGGAGCTGTTTTTT.

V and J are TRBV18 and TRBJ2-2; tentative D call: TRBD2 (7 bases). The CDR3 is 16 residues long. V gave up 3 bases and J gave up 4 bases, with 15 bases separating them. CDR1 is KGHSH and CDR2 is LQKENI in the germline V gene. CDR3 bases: TGTGCCAGCTCACCCTACAGGGAGGGCCTCACCGGGGAGCTGTTTTTT. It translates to CASSPYREGLTGELFF. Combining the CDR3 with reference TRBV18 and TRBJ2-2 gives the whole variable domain NAGVMQNPRHLVRRRGQEARLRCSPMKGHSHVYWYRQLPEEGLKFMVYLQKENIIDESGMPKERFSAEFPKEGPSILRIQQVVRGDSAAYFCASSPYREGLTGELFFGEGSRLTVL.

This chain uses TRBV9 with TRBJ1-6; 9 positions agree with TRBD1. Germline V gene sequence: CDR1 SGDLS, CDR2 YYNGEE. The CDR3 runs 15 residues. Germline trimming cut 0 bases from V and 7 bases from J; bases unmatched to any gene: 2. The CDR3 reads CASSVEDRGNSPLHF. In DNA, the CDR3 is TGTGCCAGCAGCGTAGAGGACAGGGGAAATTCACCCCTCCACTTT.

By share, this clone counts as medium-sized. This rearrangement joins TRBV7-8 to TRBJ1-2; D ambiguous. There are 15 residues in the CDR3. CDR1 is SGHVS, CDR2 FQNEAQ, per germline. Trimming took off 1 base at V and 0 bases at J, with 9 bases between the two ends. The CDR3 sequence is CASSLGSAANYGYTF. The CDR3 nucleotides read TGTGCCAGCAGCTTAGGCTCAGCAGCTAACTATGGCTACACCTTC. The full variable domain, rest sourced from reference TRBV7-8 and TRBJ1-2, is GAGVSQSPRYKVAKRGQDVALRCDPISGHVSLFWYQQALGQGPEFLTYFQNEAQLDKSGLPSDRFFAERPEGSVSTLKIQRTQQEDSAVYLCASSLGSAANYGYTFGSGTRLTVV.

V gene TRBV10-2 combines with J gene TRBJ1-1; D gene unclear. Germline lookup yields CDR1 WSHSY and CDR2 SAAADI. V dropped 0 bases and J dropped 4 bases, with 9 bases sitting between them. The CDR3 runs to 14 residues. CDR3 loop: CASSESTSGTEAFF. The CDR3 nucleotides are TGCGCCAGCAGTGAGTCGACGTCAGGCACTGAAGCTTTCTTT.

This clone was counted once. The CDR3 region is CASSYPGTGELFF. The DNA for the CDR3 is TGTGCCAGCAGTTACCCCGGTACCGGGGAGCTGTTTTTT. This sequence joins TRBV6-6 and TRBJ2-2; D not resolved. The CDR3 covers 13 residues. The germline V and J ends were trimmed by 2 bases and 5 bases, with 6 bases remaining between them. The germline V gene has CDR1 MNHNY and CDR2 SVGAGI (reference sequence).

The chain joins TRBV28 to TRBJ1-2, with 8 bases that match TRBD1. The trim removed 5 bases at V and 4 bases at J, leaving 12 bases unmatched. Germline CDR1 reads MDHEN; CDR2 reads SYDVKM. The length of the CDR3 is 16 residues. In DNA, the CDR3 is TGTGCCAGCAGTCTCCTATTCGGGACAGGCCCCTATGGCTACACCTTC. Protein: CASSLLFGTGPYGYTF.

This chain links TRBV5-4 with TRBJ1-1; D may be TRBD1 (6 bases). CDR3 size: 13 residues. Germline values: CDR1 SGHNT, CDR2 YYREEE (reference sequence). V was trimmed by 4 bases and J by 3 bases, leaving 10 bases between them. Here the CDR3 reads CASSPDRDTEAFF. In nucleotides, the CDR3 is TGTGCCAGCAGCCCGGACAGAGACACTGAAGCTTTCTTT. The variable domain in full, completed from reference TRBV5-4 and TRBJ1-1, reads ETGVTQSPTHLIKTRGQQVTLRCSSQSGHNTVSWYQQALGQGPQFIFQYYREEENGRGNFPPRFSGLQFPNYSSELNVNALELDDSALYLCASSPDRDTEAFFGQGTRLTVV.

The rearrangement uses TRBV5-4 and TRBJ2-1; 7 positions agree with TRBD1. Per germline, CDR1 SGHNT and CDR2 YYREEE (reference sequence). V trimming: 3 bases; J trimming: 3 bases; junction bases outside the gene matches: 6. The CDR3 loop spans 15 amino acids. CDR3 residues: CASSYLTGYYNEQFF. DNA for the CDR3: TGTGCCAGCAGCTACCTGACAGGGTACTACAATGAGCAGTTCTTC.

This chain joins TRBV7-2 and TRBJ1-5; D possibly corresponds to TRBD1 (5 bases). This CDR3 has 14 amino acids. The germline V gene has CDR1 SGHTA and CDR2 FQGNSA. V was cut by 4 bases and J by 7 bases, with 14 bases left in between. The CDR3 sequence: CASSSQFGGQPQHF. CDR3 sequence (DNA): TGTGCCAGCAGCTCCCAATTTGGGGGGCAGCCCCAGCATTTT.

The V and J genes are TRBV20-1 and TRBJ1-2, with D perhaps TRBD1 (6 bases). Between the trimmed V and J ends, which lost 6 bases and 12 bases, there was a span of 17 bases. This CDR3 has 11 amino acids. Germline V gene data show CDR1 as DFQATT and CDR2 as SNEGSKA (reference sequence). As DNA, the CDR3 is TGCAGTGCCGATTCCACAGGGACCCACACCTTC. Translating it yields CSADSTGTHTF.

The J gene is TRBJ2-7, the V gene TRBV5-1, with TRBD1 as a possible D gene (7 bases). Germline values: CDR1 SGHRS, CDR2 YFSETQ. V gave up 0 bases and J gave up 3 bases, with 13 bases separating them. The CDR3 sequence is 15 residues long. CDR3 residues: CASSLDGTAGYEQYF. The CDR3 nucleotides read TGCGCCAGCAGCTTGGACGGGACAGCGGGCTACGAGCAGTACTTC.

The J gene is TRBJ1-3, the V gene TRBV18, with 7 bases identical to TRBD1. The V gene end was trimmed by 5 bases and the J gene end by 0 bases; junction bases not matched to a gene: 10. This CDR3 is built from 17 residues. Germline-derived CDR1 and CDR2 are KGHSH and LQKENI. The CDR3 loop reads CASSSLGTADSGNTIYF. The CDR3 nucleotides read TGTGCCAGCTCATCCCTCGGGACAGCGGACTCTGGAAACACCATATATTTT. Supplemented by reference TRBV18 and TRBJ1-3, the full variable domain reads NAGVMQNPRHLVRRRGQEARLRCSPMKGHSHVYWYRQLPEEGLKFMVYLQKENIIDESGMPKERFSAEFPKEGPSILRIQQVVRGDSAAYFCASSSLGTADSGNTIYFGEGSWLTVV.

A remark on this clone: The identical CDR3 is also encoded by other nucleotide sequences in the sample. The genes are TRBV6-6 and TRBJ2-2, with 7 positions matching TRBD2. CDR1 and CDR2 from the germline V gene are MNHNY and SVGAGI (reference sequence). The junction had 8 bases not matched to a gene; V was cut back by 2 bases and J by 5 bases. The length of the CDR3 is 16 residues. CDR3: CASSYPSGSGTGELFF. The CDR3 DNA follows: TGTGCCAGCAGTTACCCTTCGGGTAGCGGGACCGGGGAGCTGTTTTTT.

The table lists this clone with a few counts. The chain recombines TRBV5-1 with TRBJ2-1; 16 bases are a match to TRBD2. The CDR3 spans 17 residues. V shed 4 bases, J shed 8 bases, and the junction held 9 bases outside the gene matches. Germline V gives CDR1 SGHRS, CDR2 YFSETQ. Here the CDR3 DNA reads TGCGCCAGCAGCGGGGGACTAGCGGGAGGGCCCAGGGATGAGCAGTTCTTC. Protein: CASSGGLAGGPRDEQFF.

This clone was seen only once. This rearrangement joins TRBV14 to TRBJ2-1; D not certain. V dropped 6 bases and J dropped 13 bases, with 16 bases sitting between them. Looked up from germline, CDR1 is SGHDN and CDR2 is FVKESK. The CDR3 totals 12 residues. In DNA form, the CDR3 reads TGTGCCAGCAGTTTCTTCACGGGTCTACAGTTCTTC. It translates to CASSFFTGLQFF.

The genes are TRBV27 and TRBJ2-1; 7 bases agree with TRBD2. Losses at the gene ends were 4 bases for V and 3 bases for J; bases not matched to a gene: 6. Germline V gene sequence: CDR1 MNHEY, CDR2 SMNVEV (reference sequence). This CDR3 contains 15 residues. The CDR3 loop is CASSSAGNYYNEQFF. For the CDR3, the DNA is TGTGCCAGCAGTTCAGCGGGGAACTACTACAATGAGCAGTTCTTC.

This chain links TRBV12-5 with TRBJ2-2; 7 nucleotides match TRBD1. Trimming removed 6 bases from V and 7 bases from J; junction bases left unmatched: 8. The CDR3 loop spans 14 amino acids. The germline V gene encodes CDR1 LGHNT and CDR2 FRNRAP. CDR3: CASGPTGVSGELFF. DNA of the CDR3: TGTGCTAGTGGCCCCACAGGGGTCAGCGGGGAGCTGTTTTTT.